The T cell receptor beta chain described here comes from a study of blood T cell repertoires in COVID-19. Overall study context: COVID-19 samples collected from the United States, Italy and Spain covered acute and convalescent phases. PBMCs, B-cell-depleted T cells, or T cells were the source of the cDNA or gDNA that made up the material.

How the authors handled the data: The assay estimated nucleated cells by amplifying reference gene primers. Measured with immunoSEQ multiplex PCR; TCRdb has only the in-frame clones, and not every one. That table furnishes V, J and clone size, whereas the DNA furnished D and trimming. The sample has 80,000 to 95,000 clones, 70% to 90% seen once. The CDR3 has 13 residues. CDR1 is SQVTM, CDR2 ANQGSEA, per germline. This clone was seen only a few times. The rearrangement uses TRBV29-1 and TRBJ1-1, with 9 bases that match TRBD1. This TCR was sampled from a man in his fifties or sixties with active or convalescent COVID-19. Sequenced input: peripheral blood. The CDR3 DNA sequence: TGCATCGCAGGGACAGGGCAAGAGACTGAAGCTTTCTTT. Translating it yields CIAGTGQETEAFF.